What follows are 31 T cell receptor beta chains derived from one specimen sequenced in a study of blood T cell repertoires in COVID-19. Method: immunoSEQ multiplex PCR; TCRdb's copy keeps in-frame clones and lacks some. The top ten clones hold approximately 17% of a sample with approximately 90,000 clones, 87% of them seen once. The specimen sequenced was peripheral blood. All receptors come from a human donor in a cohort sampled during active COVID-19.

The gene calls are TRBV18 and TRBJ2-5, with D maybe TRBD2 (5 bases). CDR3 size: 14 residues. CDR1 KGHSH and CDR2 LQKENI come from the germline V gene. V was clipped by 3 bases and J by 3 bases, with 11 bases between them. The CDR3 spells CASSPRARKETQYF. The DNA for the CDR3 is TGTGCCAGCTCACCGAGGGCCAGGAAAGAGACCCAGTACTTC.

The genes are TRBV7-2 and TRBJ2-1; 11 nucleotides match TRBD2. V shed 4 bases and J 2 bases; nucleotides not matched to a gene: 4. This CDR3 is built from 16 residues. Germline V lookup: CDR1 SGHTA, CDR2 FQGNSA. The CDR3 nucleotides are TGTGCCAGCAGCTATAGACTAGCGGGGACCTACAATGAGCAGTTCTTC. Residues: CASSYRLAGTYNEQFF.

The rearrangement uses TRBV12-3 or TRBV12-4 and TRBJ2-1, with TRBD2 as a possible D gene (6 bases). There are 12 residues in the CDR3. V lost 5 bases and J 9 bases, leaving 11 bases between the germline ends. The CDR3 loop is CASSPGGGEQFF. The CDR3 bases are TGTGCCAGCAGTCCCGGGGGAGGTGAGCAGTTCTTC.

This chain connects TRBV23-1 to TRBJ1-1; perhaps TRBD1 as D (5 bases). TRBV23-1 is labeled an ORF, and its function is uncertain. There are 18 residues in the CDR3. Trimming shortened V by 4 bases and J by 4 bases, and 25 bases separated the two germline ends. CDR3 sequence (DNA): TGCGCCAGCAGTCCCGCCTCTGGGTGTGGGGGGTTGGGCACTGAAGCTTTCTTT. It encodes CASSPASGCGGLGTEAFF.

The rearrangement uses TRBV28 and TRBJ2-5, with D possibly matching TRBD1 (6 bases). Germline V gene sequence: CDR1 MDHEN, CDR2 SYDVKM. Deletions cut 2 bases from V and 1 base from J, with 14 bases between. The CDR3 totals 16 residues. The CDR3 DNA reads TGTGCCAGCAGTTTAACGTCAGGGGCTGCCCAAGAGACCCAGTACTTC. It is translated as CASSLTSGAAQETQYF.

The rearrangement links TRBV27 to TRBJ1-3; a possible D gene is TRBD1 (5 bases). Trimming pared 2 bases from V and 0 bases from J, leaving 11 bases between. Germline V gene data show CDR1 as MNHEY and CDR2 as SMNVEV (reference sequence). This CDR3 contains 16 residues. The CDR3 coding sequence is TGTGCCAGCAGTTTACTCTCAGGGATCTCTGGAAACACCATATATTTT. Amino acids: CASSLLSGISGNTIYF.

This rearrangement joins TRBV3-1 (or the pseudogene TRBV3-2) to TRBJ2-7, with TRBD1 as a possible D gene (5 bases). Trimming pared 8 bases from V and 5 bases from J, leaving 16 bases between. The CDR3 spans 13 residues. Germline V gene sequence: CDR1 LGHDT, CDR2 YNNKEL (reference sequence). This CDR3 reads CASPQGRWDEQYF. The CDR3 DNA reads TGTGCCAGCCCTCAGGGCAGATGGGACGAGCAGTACTTC.

V usage is TRBV27 and J usage is TRBJ1-1; no clear D. The CDR3 length is 13 residues. The V gene's germline CDR1 is MNHEY and CDR2 SMNVEV (reference sequence). V lost 3 bases and J lost 1, with 6 bases in between. The CDR3 sequence is CASSLAENTEAFF. CDR3 bases: TGTGCCAGCAGTTTGGCAGAGAACACTGAAGCTTTCTTT.

This chain links TRBV5-4 with TRBJ2-5, with D tentatively TRBD2 (6 bases). Germline-derived CDR1 and CDR2 are SGHNT and YYREEE (reference sequence). The CDR3 covers 13 residues. Trimming took off 4 bases at V and 0 bases at J, with 7 bases between the two ends. The CDR3 protein is CASSRDYQETQYF. CDR3 bases: TGTGCCAGCAGCCGGGACTACCAAGAGACCCAGTACTTC.

The CDR3 DNA is TGCAGCGTCACGACTTATAATCGGCCCGAGCAGTACTTC. Translating gives CSVTTYNRPEQYF. The V gene is TRBV29-1, the J gene TRBJ2-7; the D is unclear. V lost 6 bases and J lost 6, with 18 bases in between. CDR3 size: 13 residues. Germline V gives CDR1 SQVTM, CDR2 ANQGSEA.

V usage is TRBV4-1 and J usage is TRBJ1-1; D call uncertain. The CDR3 runs to 12 residues. Germline lookup yields CDR1 MGHRA and CDR2 YSYEKL. V dropped 2 bases and J dropped 8 bases, with 9 bases sitting between them. CDR3: CASSQTGAEAFF. The CDR3 nucleotides read TGCGCCAGCAGCCAAACGGGTGCAGAAGCTTTCTTT.

The chain carries TRBV6-5 and TRBJ1-1, with 9 bases matching TRBD1. Germline trimming cut 2 bases from V and 7 bases from J; bases unmatched to any gene: 8. This CDR3 has 15 residues. Germline values: CDR1 MNHEY, CDR2 SVGAGI. The CDR3 DNA follows: TGTGCCAGCAGTTACACGACAGGGGGTTCCGATGAAGCTTTCTTT. This translates into CASSYTTGGSDEAFF.

The V call is TRBV19, the J call TRBJ1-2; no clear D. Trimming left V 7 bases short and J 8 bases short, with 17 bases between. This CDR3 comprises 13 residues. Germline V gene data show CDR1 as LNHDA and CDR2 as SQIVND (reference sequence). DNA for the CDR3: TGTGCCAGTACCATCGGAGGGTCGGGGGGCTACACCTTC. This encodes CASTIGGSGGYTF.

The V gene is TRBV18, the J gene TRBJ2-1; 7 nucleotides line up with TRBD1. The CDR3 runs 14 residues. V lost 3 bases, J lost 3 bases, and 2 bases stayed unmatched. Germline V lookup: CDR1 KGHSH, CDR2 LQKENI. The CDR3 sequence: CASSPGTVYNEQFF. The CDR3 DNA sequence: TGTGCCAGCTCACCCGGGACAGTCTACAATGAGCAGTTCTTC.

The chain combines TRBV27 with TRBJ1-1, with D maybe TRBD1 (5 bases). V was pared by 4 bases and J by 11 bases, with 17 bases between. CDR1 and CDR2 from the germline V gene are MNHEY and SMNVEV (reference sequence). The CDR3 runs 13 residues. CDR3 loop: CASSWASGGRAFF. The CDR3 region has the DNA TGTGCCAGCAGTTGGGCATCGGGGGGGAGGGCTTTCTTT.

The gene calls are TRBV2 and TRBJ1-5; 9 bases are shared with TRBD1. J lost 5 bases, V lost 4 bases, and 6 bases had no gene match. Germline CDR1 reads SNHLY; CDR2 reads FYNNEI. The CDR3 runs to 15 residues. Written as DNA, the CDR3 is TGTGCCAGCAGTGCCTGGGACAGGGTGGATCAGCCCCAGCATTTT. This translates into CASSAWDRVDQPQHF.

This sequence joins TRBV6-5 and TRBJ2-1, with D possibly matching TRBD2 (7 bases). The germline CDR1 and CDR2 sequences are MNHEY and SVGAGI. Between the trimmed V and J ends, which lost 7 bases and 9 bases, there was a span of 19 bases. The CDR3 contains 14 residues. The CDR3: CASTPDAGAGEQFF. The DNA for the CDR3 is TGTGCCAGCACTCCCGATGCGGGGGCGGGTGAGCAGTTCTTC.

The genes are TRBV6-2 or TRBV6-3 and TRBJ2-3; the D gene is possibly TRBD2 (7 bases). The germline gives CDR1 MNHEY, CDR2 SVGEGT. The CDR3 loop spans 15 amino acids. V lost 2 bases and J 4 bases, leaving 13 bases between the germline ends. The CDR3 sequence: CASSYGGASPDTQYF. CDR3 DNA: TGTGCCAGCAGTTACGGGGGGGCCTCCCCAGATACGCAGTATTTT.

This rearrangement joins TRBV10-1 to TRBJ1-1, with TRBD1 identical over 7 bases. Germline-derived CDR1 and CDR2 are WNHNN and SYGVQD (reference sequence). Trimming cost V 3 bases and J 4 bases; bases outside gene matches: 5. The CDR3 is 14 amino acids. The CDR3 here is CASSDRGRSTEAFF. CDR3 in DNA: TGCGCCAGCAGTGATAGGGGGCGAAGCACTGAAGCTTTCTTT.

This clone was counted once. The V gene is TRBV15, the J gene TRBJ2-7, with a tentative D call TRBD1 (6 bases). This CDR3 contains 16 residues. Germline V gene sequence: CDR1 LNHNV, CDR2 YYDKDF (reference sequence). V lost 3 bases, J lost 4 bases, and 19 bases lay in between. The CDR3 loop reads CATSSIGRGWWYEQYF. The CDR3 DNA sequence: TGTGCCACCAGCAGCATCGGTAGGGGGTGGTGGTACGAGCAGTACTTC.

V is TRBV6-5 and J is TRBJ2-7; TRBD2 might be the D (6 bases). Germline lookup yields CDR1 MNHEY and CDR2 SVGAGI. V was clipped by 6 bases and J by 3 bases, with 21 bases between them. CDR3 size: 16 residues. The CDR3 sequence is CASSYKISLAFYEQYF. The CDR3 region has the DNA TGTGCCAGCAGCTACAAGATAAGTCTAGCGTTCTACGAGCAGTACTTC.

This rearrangement joins TRBV2 to TRBJ1-2; tentative D call: TRBD1 (5 bases). Trimming removed 3 bases at V and 6 bases at J, with 23 bases between. The germline V gene encodes CDR1 SNHLY and CDR2 FYNNEI. The length of the CDR3 is 17 residues. Written as DNA, the CDR3 is TGTGCCAGCAGTGAGAGGGGTGTAAGGGAGGGCCCTAATGGCTACACCTTC. Translating it yields CASSERGVREGPNGYTF.

The rearrangement uses TRBV24-1 and TRBJ1-4, with 8 nucleotides matching TRBD1. CDR3 size: 15 residues. From germline, CDR1 is KGHDR and CDR2 SFDVKD. J lost 5 bases, V lost 5 bases, and 6 bases had no gene match. The DNA for the CDR3 is TGTGCCACCAGTGTCGACAGGGGATTCAATGAAAAACTGTTTTTT. It is translated as CATSVDRGFNEKLFF.

The V call is TRBV6-5, the J call TRBJ2-7; 7 nucleotides align to TRBD1. CDR1 and CDR2 (germline): MNHEY, SVGAGI. Trimming cost V 10 bases and J 6 bases; bases outside gene matches: 9. This CDR3 comprises 12 residues. The CDR3 loop reads CAILTGPSEQYF. In DNA form, the CDR3 reads TGTGCCATCCTGACAGGGCCCTCCGAGCAGTACTTC.

For the CDR3, the DNA is TGTGCCAGCTCAGCCAGGGACAGGGGGCTCTACGAGCAGTACTTC. Translation gives CASSARDRGLYEQYF. This chain connects TRBV18 to TRBJ2-7; 12 nucleotides line up with TRBD1. Losses at the gene ends were 5 bases for V and 3 bases for J; bases not matched to a gene: 5. Germline V gene data show CDR1 as KGHSH and CDR2 as LQKENI. This CDR3 has 15 amino acids. The variable domain in full, with the rest retrieved from reference TRBV18 and TRBJ2-7, is NAGVMQNPRHLVRRRGQEARLRCSPMKGHSHVYWYRQLPEEGLKFMVYLQKENIIDESGMPKERFSAEFPKEGPSILRIQQVVRGDSAAYFCASSARDRGLYEQYFGPGTRLTVT.

In this sample, this clone turned up once. The chain recombines TRBV13 with TRBJ2-7, with TRBD1 matching 7 bases. The germline V gene has CDR1 PRHDT and CDR2 FYEKMQ (reference sequence). Losses at the gene ends were 5 bases for V and 3 bases for J; bases not matched to a gene: 7. The CDR3 is 14 amino acids. The chain's CDR3 is CASSDNHRGYEQYF. DNA of the CDR3: TGTGCCAGCAGCGACAACCACAGGGGCTACGAGCAGTACTTC.

The chain employs TRBV2 and TRBJ1-1; D gene unclear. Germline lookup yields CDR1 SNHLY and CDR2 FYNNEI. The CDR3 runs to 13 residues. Trimming stripped 1 base from V and 5 bases from J, with 8 bases between. The CDR3 DNA is TGTGCCAGCAGTGAAGTATTTAGAACTGAAGCTTTCTTT. Its translation: CASSEVFRTEAFF.

This clone was found a few times. The rearrangement links TRBV3-1 (or the pseudogene TRBV3-2) to TRBJ1-1; D perhaps matches TRBD1 (6 bases). Trimming removed 2 bases from V and 9 bases from J, with 10 bases in between. The CDR3 contains 12 residues. Germline V gives CDR1 LGHDT, CDR2 YNNKEL (reference sequence). CDR3 coding DNA: TGTGCCAGCAGCCAAACGACAGGTAAAGCTTTCTTT. Translation gives CASSQTTGKAFF.

The genes are TRBV30 and TRBJ2-3; D perhaps matches TRBD1 (6 bases). Per the germline V gene, CDR1 is GTSNPN and CDR2 is SVGIG (reference sequence). CDR3 length: 14 residues. V dropped 0 bases and J dropped 1 base, with 8 bases sitting between them. The CDR3 coding sequence is TGTGCCTGGAGTGTAGGGGGAGGCACAGATACGCAGTATTTT. This gives the protein CAWSVGGGTDTQYF.

The chain links TRBV28 to TRBJ2-7; 7 positions agree with TRBD2. Trimming removed 2 bases from V and 0 bases from J; junction bases left unmatched: 1. There are 14 residues in the CDR3. Germline lookup yields CDR1 MDHEN and CDR2 SYDVKM. CDR3 residues: CASSLSGASYEQYF. The CDR3 nucleotides read TGTGCCAGCAGTTTAAGCGGGGCCTCCTACGAGCAGTACTTC. Filled out from reference TRBV28 and TRBJ2-7, the complete variable domain reads DVKVTQSSRYLVKRTGEKVFLECVQDMDHENMFWYRQDPGLGLRLIYFSYDVKMKEKGDIPEGYSVSREKKERFSLILESASTNQTSMYLCASSLSGASYEQYFGPGTRLTVT.

The chain is built from TRBV2 and TRBJ2-7; D ambiguous. V lost 8 bases and J lost 3, with 11 bases in between. The CDR3 contains 12 residues. Germline CDR1 reads SNHLY; CDR2 reads FYNNEI. The CDR3 is CASSLENYEQYF. The CDR3 coding sequence is TGTGCCAGCTCACTGGAGAACTACGAGCAGTACTTC.